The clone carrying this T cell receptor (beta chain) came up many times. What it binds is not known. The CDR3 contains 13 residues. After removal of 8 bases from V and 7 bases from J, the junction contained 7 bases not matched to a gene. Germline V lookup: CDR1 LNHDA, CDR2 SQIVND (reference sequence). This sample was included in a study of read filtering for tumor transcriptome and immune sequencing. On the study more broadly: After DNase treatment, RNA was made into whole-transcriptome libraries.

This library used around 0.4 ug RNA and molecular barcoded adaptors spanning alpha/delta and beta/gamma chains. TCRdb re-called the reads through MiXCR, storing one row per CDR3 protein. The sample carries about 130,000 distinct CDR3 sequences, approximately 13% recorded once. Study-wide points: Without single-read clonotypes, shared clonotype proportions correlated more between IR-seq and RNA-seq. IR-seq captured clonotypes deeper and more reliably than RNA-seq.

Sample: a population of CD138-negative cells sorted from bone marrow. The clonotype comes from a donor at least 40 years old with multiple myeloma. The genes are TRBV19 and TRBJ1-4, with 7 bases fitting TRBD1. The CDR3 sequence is CASGRRDSEKLFF. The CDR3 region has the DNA TGTGCCAGTGGGCGTCGGGACAGTGAAAAACTGTTTTTT.